A single sample is the source of the 18 T cell receptor beta chains below, sequenced in a study of T cell changes during pregnancy in multiple sclerosis. Libraries were prepared by immunoSEQ multiplex PCR; TCRdb keeps only in-frame clonotypes and omits some of them. The sample has about 43,000 clones; around 90% are singletons. Specimen: PBMCs (not recorded whether the cells were cultured). Source of these receptors: a female donor with multiple sclerosis, enrolled in a pregnancy study.

The chain carries TRBV28 and TRBJ1-4; D gene uncertain. From germline, CDR1 is MDHEN and CDR2 SYDVKM. CDR3 size: 12 residues. Trimming pared 8 bases from V and 0 bases from J, leaving 4 bases between. The CDR3 protein is CASGATNEKLFF. CDR3 DNA: TGTGCCAGCGGGGCAACTAATGAAAAACTGTTTTTT.

The chain has TRBV2 and TRBJ2-3, with TRBD2 identical over 13 bases. CDR3 length: 14 residues. V lost 6 bases to trimming and J lost 11 bases; unmatched junction nucleotides: 8. CDR1 and CDR2 from the germline V gene are SNHLY and FYNNEI. The CDR3 region has the DNA TGTGCCAGCAGCAAACTAGCGGGAGGGCTCGGGCAGTATTTT. Translating it yields CASSKLAGGLGQYF.

The chain recombines TRBV29-1 with TRBJ2-7; D not certain. Between the trimmed V and J ends, which lost 1 base and 0 bases, there was a span of 7 bases. Germline values: CDR1 SQVTM, CDR2 ANQGSEA. CDR3 length: 13 residues. CDR3 protein: CSVEGPSSYEQYF. The CDR3 DNA reads as TGCAGCGTTGAAGGGCCGAGCTCCTACGAGCAGTACTTC.

V gene TRBV6-6 combines with J gene TRBJ2-7; TRBD1 matches at 7 bases. V trimming: 7 bases; J trimming: 3 bases; junction bases outside the gene matches: 9. CDR1 is MNHNY, CDR2 SVGAGI, per germline (reference sequence). The CDR3 is 14 residues long. The DNA of the CDR3 is TGTGCCAGCACAACGGGGCAGGGGGTCTACGAGCAGTACTTC. It yields the protein CASTTGQGVYEQYF.

V gene TRBV4-2 combines with J gene TRBJ2-7; 9 nucleotides align to TRBD1. V shed 6 bases and J 2 bases; nucleotides not matched to a gene: 8. The germline gives CDR1 LGHNA, CDR2 YNFKEQ. CDR3 length: 15 amino acids. CDR3 region: CASRRGTGSPYEQYF. For the CDR3, the DNA is TGTGCCAGCAGACGAGGGACAGGGTCACCCTACGAGCAGTACTTC.

In its sample, this clone was seen a few times. The chain uses TRBV9 and TRBJ2-1, with 10 bases matching TRBD2. Per the germline V gene, CDR1 is SGDLS and CDR2 is YYNGEE. The CDR3 extends over 16 amino acids. J lost 0 bases, V lost 4 bases, and 4 bases had no gene match. CDR3 DNA sequence: TGTGCCAGCAGCATGGGACTAGCGAACTCCTACAATGAGCAGTTCTTC. Its translation: CASSMGLANSYNEQFF.

This chain connects TRBV4-3 to TRBJ2-1, with D perhaps matching TRBD2 (5 bases). Germline V lookup: CDR1 LGHNA, CDR2 YSLEER. CDR3 length equals 17 residues. With 4 bases removed from V and 7 bases from J, the gap between germline ends came to 23 bases. The DNA for the CDR3 is TGCGCCAGCAGCCTTGGTACCGGGGAGAGGATTTTGAATGAGCAGTTCTTC. Its translation is CASSLGTGERILNEQFF.

This rearrangement joins TRBV10-2 to TRBJ2-5, with TRBD2 matching over 7 bases. CDR1 is WSHSY, CDR2 SAAADI, per germline. The V and J ends lost 4 bases and 5 bases, in that order; junction bases with no gene match: 10. This CDR3 region has 15 residues. The chain's CDR3 is CASSGGPGGTETQYF. DNA of the CDR3: TGCGCCAGCAGTGGAGGGCCGGGAGGCACGGAGACCCAGTACTTC.

V and J are TRBV7-6 and TRBJ2-7, with D perhaps matching TRBD1 (6 bases). The V end was cut by 0 bases, the J end by 5 bases, with 20 bases between. This CDR3 comprises 17 residues. Per the germline V gene, CDR1 is SGHVS and CDR2 is FNYEAQ. Written as DNA, the CDR3 is TGTGCCAGCAGCTTAGCGCCGGGACACTTGGGCGAGAACGAGCAGTACTTC. Translating gives CASSLAPGHLGENEQYF.

This chain connects TRBV6-5 to TRBJ1-5; no firm D call. Per the germline V gene, CDR1 is MNHEY and CDR2 is SVGAGI. This CDR3 region has 15 residues. Trimming cost V 0 bases and J 1 base, with 7 bases left between them. The CDR3 loop is CASSYSPASNQPQHF. The CDR3 region has the DNA TGTGCCAGCAGTTACTCCCCAGCAAGCAATCAGCCCCAGCATTTT.

V usage is TRBV2 and J usage is TRBJ2-2; D might be TRBD1 or TRBD2, each matching 6 bases. Germline V gives CDR1 SNHLY, CDR2 FYNNEI. V lost 3 bases and J 2 bases, leaving 13 bases between the germline ends. The CDR3 runs to 16 residues. This CDR3 is CASSEAGGRNTGELFF. The CDR3 coding sequence is TGTGCCAGCAGTGAGGCCGGGGGCCGTAACACCGGGGAGCTGTTTTTT.

The V call is TRBV28, the J call TRBJ2-7, with D possibly being TRBD1 (6 bases). Deletions cut 4 bases from V and 3 bases from J, with 19 bases between. The CDR3 loop spans 16 amino acids. Germline V gene lookup returns CDR1 MDHEN and CDR2 SYDVKM. The DNA of the CDR3 is TGTGCCAGCAGTTCGTACGGACAGCCTATTAACTACGAGCAGTACTTC. This codes for CASSSYGQPINYEQYF.

This clone came up a few times. The chain joins TRBV10-3 to TRBJ1-2, with D maybe TRBD1 (6 bases). Per the germline V gene, CDR1 is ENHRY and CDR2 is SYGVKD. This CDR3 contains 12 residues. The V and J ends lost 5 bases and 4 bases respectively, with 8 bases between them. The DNA for the CDR3 is TGTGCCATCAGTATGGACAGCTATGGCTACACCTTC. Encoded protein: CAISMDSYGYTF.

The J gene is TRBJ1-3, the V gene TRBV6-1; D unclear. Germline CDR1 and CDR2: MNHNS and SASEGT. Trimming left V 6 bases short and J 0 bases short, with 6 bases between. The length of the CDR3 is 13 residues. Written as DNA, the CDR3 is TGTGCCAGCAGACAGCTCTCTGGAAACACCATATATTTT. Translating gives CASRQLSGNTIYF.

This clone turned up a few times. This rearrangement joins TRBV10-3 to TRBJ2-5; D is ambiguous. The germline V gene encodes CDR1 ENHRY and CDR2 SYGVKD. Trimming stripped 0 bases from V and 3 bases from J, with 5 bases between. This CDR3 has 13 amino acids. Written as DNA, the CDR3 is TGTGCCATCAGTGAGTCTACGGAAGAGACCCAGTACTTC. Translating it yields CAISESTEETQYF.

V gene TRBV13 combines with J gene TRBJ1-4, with D unclear. The CDR3 spans 14 residues. Germline-derived CDR1 and CDR2 are PRHDT and FYEKMQ (reference sequence). Trimming left V 4 bases short and J 4 bases short, with 10 bases between. CDR3: CASSSGPVNEKLFF. Here the CDR3 DNA reads TGTGCCAGCAGCTCTGGACCAGTTAATGAAAAACTGTTTTTT. The full variable domain, in which reference TRBV13 and TRBJ1-4 provide the parts outside the CDR3, is AAGVIQSPRHLIKEKRETATLKCYPIPRHDTVYWYQQGPGQDPQFLISFYEKMQSDKGSIPDRFSAQQFSDYHSELNMSSLELGDSALYFCASSSGPVNEKLFFGSGTQLSVL.

Only a few counts were recorded for this clone. The rearrangement uses TRBV7-2 and TRBJ1-4; D perhaps matches TRBD1 (5 bases). This CDR3 is built from 18 residues. The V gene lost 1 base and the J gene lost 1 base, with 16 bases spanning the gap. Germline CDR1 SGHTA, CDR2 FQGNSA. CDR3 DNA sequence: TGTGCCAGCAGCTTAGAATTCTGGCTGGGGGGAACTAATGAAAAACTGTTTTTT. This translates into CASSLEFWLGGTNEKLFF.

The rearrangement uses TRBV11-2 and TRBJ2-7; maybe TRBD2 (6 bases). The CDR3 sequence is 14 residues long. V was clipped by 3 bases and J by 4 bases, with 13 bases between them. The germline gives CDR1 SGHAT, CDR2 FQNNGV. The CDR3 reads CASSLEGVGYEQYF. The CDR3 DNA reads as TGTGCCAGCAGCTTGGAGGGAGTCGGTTACGAGCAGTACTTC.